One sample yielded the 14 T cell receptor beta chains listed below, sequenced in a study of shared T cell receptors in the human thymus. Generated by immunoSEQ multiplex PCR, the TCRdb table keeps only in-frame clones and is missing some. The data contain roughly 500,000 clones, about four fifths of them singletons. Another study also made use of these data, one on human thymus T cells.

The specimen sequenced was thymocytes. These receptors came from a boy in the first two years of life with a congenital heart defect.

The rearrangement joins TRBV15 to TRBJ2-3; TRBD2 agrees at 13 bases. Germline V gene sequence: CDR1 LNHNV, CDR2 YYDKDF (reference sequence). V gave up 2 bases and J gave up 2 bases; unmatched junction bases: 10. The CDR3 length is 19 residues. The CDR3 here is CATSRSGLLAGGFTDTQYF. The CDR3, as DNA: TGTGCCACCAGCAGATCTGGGCTACTAGCGGGAGGGTTCACAGATACGCAGTATTTT.

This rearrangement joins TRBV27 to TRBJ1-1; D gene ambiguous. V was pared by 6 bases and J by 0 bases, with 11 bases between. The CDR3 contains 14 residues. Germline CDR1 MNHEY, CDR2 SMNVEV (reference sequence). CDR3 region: CASRGGLMNTEAFF. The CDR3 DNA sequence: TGTGCCAGCAGGGGAGGCCTAATGAACACTGAAGCTTTCTTT.

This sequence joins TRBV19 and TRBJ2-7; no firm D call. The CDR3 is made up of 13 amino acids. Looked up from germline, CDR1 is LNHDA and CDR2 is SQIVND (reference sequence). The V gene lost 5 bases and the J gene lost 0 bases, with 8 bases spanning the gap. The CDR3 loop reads CASSPLSSYEQYF. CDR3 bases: TGTGCCAGTAGTCCCCTTAGCTCCTACGAGCAGTACTTC.

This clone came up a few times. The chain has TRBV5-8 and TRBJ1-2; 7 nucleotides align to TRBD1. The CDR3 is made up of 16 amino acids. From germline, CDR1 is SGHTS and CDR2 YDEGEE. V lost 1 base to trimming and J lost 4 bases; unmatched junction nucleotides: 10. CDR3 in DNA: TGTGCCAGCAGCTTGTCCGGACAGGCCCTCCGCTATGGCTACACCTTC. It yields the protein CASSLSGQALRYGYTF.

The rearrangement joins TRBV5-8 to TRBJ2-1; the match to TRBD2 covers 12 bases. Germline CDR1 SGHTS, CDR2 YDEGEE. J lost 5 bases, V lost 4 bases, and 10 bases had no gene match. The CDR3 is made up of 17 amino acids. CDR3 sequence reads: CASSPKGLAGKNNEQFF. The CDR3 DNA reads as TGTGCCAGCAGCCCAAAGGGACTAGCGGGCAAAAACAATGAGCAGTTCTTC.

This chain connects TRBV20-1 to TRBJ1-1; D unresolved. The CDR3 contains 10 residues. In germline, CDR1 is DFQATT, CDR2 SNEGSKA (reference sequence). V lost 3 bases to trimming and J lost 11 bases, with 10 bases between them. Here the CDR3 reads CSASGRRAFF. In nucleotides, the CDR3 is TGCAGTGCTAGTGGTCGCAGGGCTTTCTTT.

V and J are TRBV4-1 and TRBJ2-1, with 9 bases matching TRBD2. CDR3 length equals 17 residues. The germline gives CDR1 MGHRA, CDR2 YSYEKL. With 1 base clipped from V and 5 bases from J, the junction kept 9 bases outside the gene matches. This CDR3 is CASSQGLGLAIHNEQFF. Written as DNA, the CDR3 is TGCGCCAGCAGCCAAGGTTTAGGACTAGCGATCCACAATGAGCAGTTCTTC.

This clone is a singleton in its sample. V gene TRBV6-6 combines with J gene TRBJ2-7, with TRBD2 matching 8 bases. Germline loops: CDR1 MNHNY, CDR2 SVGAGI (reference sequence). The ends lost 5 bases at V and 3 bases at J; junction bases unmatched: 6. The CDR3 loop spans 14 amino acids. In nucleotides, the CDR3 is TGTGCCAGCAGTGATAGGAGCGGGAGCTACGAGCAGTACTTC. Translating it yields CASSDRSGSYEQYF.

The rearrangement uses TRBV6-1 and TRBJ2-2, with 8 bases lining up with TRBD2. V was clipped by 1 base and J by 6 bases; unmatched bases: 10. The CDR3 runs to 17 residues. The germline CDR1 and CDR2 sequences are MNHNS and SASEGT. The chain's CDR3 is CASSEEGGLGLAGELFF. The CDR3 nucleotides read TGTGCCAGCAGTGAAGAGGGGGGACTAGGGTTGGCCGGGGAGCTGTTTTTT.

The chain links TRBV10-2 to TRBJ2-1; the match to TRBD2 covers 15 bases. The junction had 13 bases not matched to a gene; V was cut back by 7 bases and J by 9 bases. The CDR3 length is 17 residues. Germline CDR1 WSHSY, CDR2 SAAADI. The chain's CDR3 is CASNHGLAGGPLGEQFF. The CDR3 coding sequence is TGCGCCAGCAACCATGGACTAGCGGGAGGGCCATTGGGTGAGCAGTTCTTC.

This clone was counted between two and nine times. CDR3 protein: CASSEGLAGNNEQFF. CDR3 nucleotides: TGTGCCAGCAGTGAAGGCCTAGCGGGAAACAATGAGCAGTTCTTC. The chain couples TRBV25-1 to TRBJ2-1, with TRBD2 identical over 9 bases. The CDR3 has 15 residues. CDR1 is MGHDK, CDR2 SYGVNS, per germline. J lost 5 bases, V lost 2 bases, and 4 bases had no gene match.

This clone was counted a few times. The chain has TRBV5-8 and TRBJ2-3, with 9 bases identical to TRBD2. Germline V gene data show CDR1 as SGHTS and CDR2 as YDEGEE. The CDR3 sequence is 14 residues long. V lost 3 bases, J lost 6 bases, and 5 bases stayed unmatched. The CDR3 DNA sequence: TGTGCCAGCAGCTCGGGACTAGCATGTGATACGCAGTATTTT. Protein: CASSSGLACDTQYF.

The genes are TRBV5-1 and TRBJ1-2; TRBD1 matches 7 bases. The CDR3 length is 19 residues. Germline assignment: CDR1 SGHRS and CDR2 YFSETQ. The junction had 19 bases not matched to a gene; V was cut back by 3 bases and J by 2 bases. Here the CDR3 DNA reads TGCGCCAGCAGCTCCTTCCGGGACAGCGTACGACCCAACAACTATGGCTACACCTTC. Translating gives CASSSFRDSVRPNNYGYTF.

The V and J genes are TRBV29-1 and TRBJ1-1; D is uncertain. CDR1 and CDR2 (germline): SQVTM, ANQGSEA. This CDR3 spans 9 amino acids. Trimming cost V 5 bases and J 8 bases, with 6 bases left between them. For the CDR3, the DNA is TGCAGCGTTCAGGCCGAAGCTTTCTTT. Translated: CSVQAEAFF.